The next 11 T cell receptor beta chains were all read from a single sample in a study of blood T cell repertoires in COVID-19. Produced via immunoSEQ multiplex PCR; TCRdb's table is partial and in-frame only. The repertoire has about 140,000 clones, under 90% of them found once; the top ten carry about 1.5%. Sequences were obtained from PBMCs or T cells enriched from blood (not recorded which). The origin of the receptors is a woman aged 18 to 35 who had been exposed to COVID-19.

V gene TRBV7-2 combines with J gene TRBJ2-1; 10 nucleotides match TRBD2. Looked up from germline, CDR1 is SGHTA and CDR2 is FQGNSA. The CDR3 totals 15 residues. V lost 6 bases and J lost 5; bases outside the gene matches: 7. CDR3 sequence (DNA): TGTGCCAGCAGTTGGACCGGGACTAGCGACAATGAGCAGTTCTTC. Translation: CASSWTGTSDNEQFF.

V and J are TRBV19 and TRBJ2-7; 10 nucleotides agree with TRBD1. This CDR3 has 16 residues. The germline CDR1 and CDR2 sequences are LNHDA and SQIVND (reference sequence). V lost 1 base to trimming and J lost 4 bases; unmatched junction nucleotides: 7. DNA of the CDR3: TGTGCCAGTAGTATAGTTTCGGGACAGGGGACATACGAGCAGTACTTC. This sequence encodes CASSIVSGQGTYEQYF. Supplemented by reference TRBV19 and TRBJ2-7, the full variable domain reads DGGITQSPKYLFRKEGQNVTLSCEQNLNHDAMYWYRQDPGQGLRLIYYSQIVNDFQKGDIAEGYSVSREKKESFPLTVTSAQKNPTAFYLCASSIVSGQGTYEQYFGPGTRLTVT.

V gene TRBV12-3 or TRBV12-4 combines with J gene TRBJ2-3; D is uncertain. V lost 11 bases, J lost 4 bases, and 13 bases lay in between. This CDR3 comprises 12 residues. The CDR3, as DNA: TGTGCCGCGGCCGGTTGGTCAGATACGCAGTATTTT. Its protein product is CAAAGWSDTQYF.

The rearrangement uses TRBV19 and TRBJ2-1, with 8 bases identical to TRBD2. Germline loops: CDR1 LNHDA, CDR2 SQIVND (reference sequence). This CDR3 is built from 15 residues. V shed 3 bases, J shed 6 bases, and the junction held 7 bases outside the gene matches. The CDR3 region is CASSILGREGNEQFF. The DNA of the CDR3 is TGTGCCAGTAGTATTTTAGGTCGGGAGGGCAATGAGCAGTTCTTC.

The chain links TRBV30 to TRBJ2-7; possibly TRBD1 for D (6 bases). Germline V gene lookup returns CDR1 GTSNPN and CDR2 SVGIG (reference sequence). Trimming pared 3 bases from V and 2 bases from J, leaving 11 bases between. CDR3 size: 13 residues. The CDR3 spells CAWREDSPYEQYF. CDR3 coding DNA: TGTGCCTGGAGGGAGGACAGCCCCTACGAGCAGTACTTC.

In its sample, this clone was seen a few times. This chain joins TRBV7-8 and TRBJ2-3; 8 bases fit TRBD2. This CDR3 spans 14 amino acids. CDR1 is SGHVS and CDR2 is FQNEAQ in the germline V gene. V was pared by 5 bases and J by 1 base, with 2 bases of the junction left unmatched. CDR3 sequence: CASSRGGGTDTQYF. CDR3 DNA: TGTGCCAGCAGCCGGGGGGGAGGCACAGATACGCAGTATTTT.

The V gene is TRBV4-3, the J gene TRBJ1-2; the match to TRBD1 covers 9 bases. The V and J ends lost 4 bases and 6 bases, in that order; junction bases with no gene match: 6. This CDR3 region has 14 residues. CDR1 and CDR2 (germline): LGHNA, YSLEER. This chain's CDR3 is CASSPPGQGNGYTF. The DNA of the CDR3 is TGCGCCAGCAGCCCGCCGGGACAGGGTAATGGCTACACCTTC.

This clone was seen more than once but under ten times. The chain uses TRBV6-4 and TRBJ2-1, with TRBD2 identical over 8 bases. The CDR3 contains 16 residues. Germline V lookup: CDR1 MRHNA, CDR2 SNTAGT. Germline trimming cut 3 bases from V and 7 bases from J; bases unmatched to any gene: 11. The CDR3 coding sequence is TGTGCCAGCAGTGAACAGGGAAGCGGGAGTCGGAATGAGCAGTTCTTC. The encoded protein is CASSEQGSGSRNEQFF.

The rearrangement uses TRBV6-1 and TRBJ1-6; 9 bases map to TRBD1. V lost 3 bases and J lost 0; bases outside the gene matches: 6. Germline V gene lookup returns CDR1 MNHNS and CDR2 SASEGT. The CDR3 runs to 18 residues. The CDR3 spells CASSEGTGLSSYNSPLHF. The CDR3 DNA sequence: TGTGCCAGCAGTGAGGGGACAGGGCTCAGCTCCTATAATTCACCCCTCCACTTT.

The CDR3 sequence is CASSLAAPAYTEAFF. The DNA for the CDR3 is TGTGCCAGCAGCTTAGCGGCGCCAGCGTACACTGAAGCTTTCTTT. This sequence joins TRBV7-2 and TRBJ1-1; D call uncertain. This CDR3 has 15 amino acids. Between the trimmed V and J ends, which lost 0 bases and 3 bases, there was a span of 11 bases. Germline lookup yields CDR1 SGHTA and CDR2 FQGNSA.

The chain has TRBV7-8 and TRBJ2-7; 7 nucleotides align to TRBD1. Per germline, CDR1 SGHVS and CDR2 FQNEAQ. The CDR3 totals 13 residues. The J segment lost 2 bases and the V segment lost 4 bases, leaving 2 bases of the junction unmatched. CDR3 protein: CASSSGQPYEQYF. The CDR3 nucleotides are TGTGCCAGCAGCTCGGGACAGCCCTACGAGCAGTACTTC.